This TCR beta chain was identified during a study of blood T cell repertoires in COVID-19. Study details: COVID-19 samples collected from the United States, Italy and Spain covered acute and convalescent phases. The cDNA or gDNA used as material had been derived from T cells, B-cell-depleted T cells, or PBMCs.

Trimming at V came to 4 bases and at J to 3 bases, leaving 7 bases not matched to a gene. The germline V gene encodes CDR1 SGDLS and CDR2 YYNGEE. The CDR3 spans 15 residues. In its sample, this clone was seen a few times. In the original workflow: Amplification of reference gene primers provided the estimated nucleated cell counts. Only in-frame clones appear in the TCRdb table, and some are missing; sequencing was by immunoSEQ multiplex PCR. V and J calls and clone size follow that table, whereas D and trimming were derived from the DNA. The sample gives roughly 500,000 clones, 80% to 90% of which show up once; approximately 3.2% is in the top ten.

Sequenced material: peripheral blood. J is TRBJ2-3 and V is TRBV9; 8 nucleotides line up with TRBD1. The clonotype originates from a human donor in a cohort sampled during active COVID-19. DNA for the CDR3: TGTGCCAGCAGCCCTACAGGGGGAGGAACAGATACGCAGTATTTT. It codes for CASSPTGGGTDTQYF.